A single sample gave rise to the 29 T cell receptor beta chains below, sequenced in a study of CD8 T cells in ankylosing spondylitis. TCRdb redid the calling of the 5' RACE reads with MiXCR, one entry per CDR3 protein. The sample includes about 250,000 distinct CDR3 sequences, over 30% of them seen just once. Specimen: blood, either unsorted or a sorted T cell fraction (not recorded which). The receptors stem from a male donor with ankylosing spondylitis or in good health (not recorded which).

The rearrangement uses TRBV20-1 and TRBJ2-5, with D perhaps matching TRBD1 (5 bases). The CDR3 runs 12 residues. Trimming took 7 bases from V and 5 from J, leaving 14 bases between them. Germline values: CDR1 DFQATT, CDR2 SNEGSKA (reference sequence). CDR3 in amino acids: CSERGLRETQYF. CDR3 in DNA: TGCAGTGAAAGGGGCCTTAGGGAGACCCAGTACTTC.

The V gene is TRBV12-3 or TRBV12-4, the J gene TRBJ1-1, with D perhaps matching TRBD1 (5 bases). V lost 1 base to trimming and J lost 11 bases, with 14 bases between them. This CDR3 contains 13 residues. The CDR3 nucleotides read TGTGCCAGCAGTTTAGAACAGGCCAGGTGGGCTTTCTTT. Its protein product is CASSLEQARWAFF.

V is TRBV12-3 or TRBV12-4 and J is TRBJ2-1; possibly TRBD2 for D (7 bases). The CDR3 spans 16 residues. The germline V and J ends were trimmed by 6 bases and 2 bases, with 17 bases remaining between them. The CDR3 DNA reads TGTGCCAGCAGCCCGGTAGGGGGGGGGCCCTACAATGAGCAGTTCTTC. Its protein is CASSPVGGGPYNEQFF.

The CDR3 nucleotides are TGTGCCAGCAGCCTCCCGGGTAGCGGCTCCTACAATGAGCAGTTCTTC. It translates to CASSLPGSGSYNEQFF. The rearrangement links TRBV6-2 or TRBV6-3 to TRBJ2-1, with D tentatively TRBD2 (6 bases). The CDR3 length is 16 residues. From germline, CDR1 is MNHEY and CDR2 SVGEGT. Trimming removed 6 bases at V and 0 bases at J, with 15 bases between.

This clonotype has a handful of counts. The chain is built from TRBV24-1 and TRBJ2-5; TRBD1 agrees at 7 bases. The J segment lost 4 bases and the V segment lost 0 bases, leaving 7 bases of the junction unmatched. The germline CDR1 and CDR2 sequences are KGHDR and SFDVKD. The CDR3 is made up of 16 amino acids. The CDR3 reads CATSDLQGVSGETQYF. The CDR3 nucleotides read TGTGCCACCAGTGATTTGCAGGGGGTCTCCGGAGAGACCCAGTACTTC.

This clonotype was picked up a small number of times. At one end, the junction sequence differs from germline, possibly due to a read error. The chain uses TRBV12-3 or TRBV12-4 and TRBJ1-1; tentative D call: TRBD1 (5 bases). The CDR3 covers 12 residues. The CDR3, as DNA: TGTGCCAGCAGTTTACCCTCGGGGGGAGCTCTCTTT. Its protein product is CASSLPSGGALF.

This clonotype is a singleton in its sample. The DNA for the CDR3 is TGTGCCAGCAGCTCTCCGAGGACGGTTGAGCAGTTCTTC. Translation gives CASSSPRTVEQFF. The chain employs TRBV7-9 and TRBJ2-1; D ambiguous. The germline CDR1 and CDR2 sequences are SEHNR and FQNEAQ (reference sequence). The germline V and J ends were trimmed by 4 bases and 9 bases, with 13 bases remaining between them. The CDR3 sequence is 13 residues long.

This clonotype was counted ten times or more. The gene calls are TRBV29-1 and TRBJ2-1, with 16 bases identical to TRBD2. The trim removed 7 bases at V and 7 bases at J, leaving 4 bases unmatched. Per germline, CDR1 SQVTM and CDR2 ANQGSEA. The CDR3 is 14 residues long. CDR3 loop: CSGGTSGGDNEQFF. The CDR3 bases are TGCAGCGGCGGGACTAGCGGGGGGGATAATGAGCAGTTCTTC.

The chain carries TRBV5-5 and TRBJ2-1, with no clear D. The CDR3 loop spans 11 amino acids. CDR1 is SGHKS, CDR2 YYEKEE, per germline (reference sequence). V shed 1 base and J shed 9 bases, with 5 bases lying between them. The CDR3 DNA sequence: TGTGCCAGCAGCTTGTGGGGTGAGCAGTTCTTC. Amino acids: CASSLWGEQFF.

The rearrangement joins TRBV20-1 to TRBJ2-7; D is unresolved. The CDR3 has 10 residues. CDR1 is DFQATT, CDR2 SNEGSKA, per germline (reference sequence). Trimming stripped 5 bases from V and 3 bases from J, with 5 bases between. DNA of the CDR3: TGCAGTGCTGAAGACTACGAGCAGTACTTC. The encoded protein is CSAEDYEQYF.

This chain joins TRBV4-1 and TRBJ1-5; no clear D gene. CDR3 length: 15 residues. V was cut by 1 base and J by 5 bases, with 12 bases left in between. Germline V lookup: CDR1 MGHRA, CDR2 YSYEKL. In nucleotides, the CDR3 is TGCGCCAGCAGCCAAGTAGGGAGGGTGGATCAGCCCCAGCATTTT. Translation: CASSQVGRVDQPQHF.

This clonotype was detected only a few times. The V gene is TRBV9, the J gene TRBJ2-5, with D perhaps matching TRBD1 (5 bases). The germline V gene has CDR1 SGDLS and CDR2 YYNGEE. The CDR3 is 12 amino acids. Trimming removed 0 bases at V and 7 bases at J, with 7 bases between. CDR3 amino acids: CASSVERGTQYF. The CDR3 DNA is TGTGCCAGCAGCGTAGAAAGGGGGACCCAGTACTTC.

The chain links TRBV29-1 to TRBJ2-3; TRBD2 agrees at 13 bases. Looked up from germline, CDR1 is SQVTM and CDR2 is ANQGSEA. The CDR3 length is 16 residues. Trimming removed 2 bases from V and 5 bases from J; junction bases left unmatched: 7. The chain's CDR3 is CSVELTSGGSQDTQYF. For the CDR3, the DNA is TGCAGCGTTGAATTGACTAGCGGGGGGTCACAAGATACGCAGTATTTT.

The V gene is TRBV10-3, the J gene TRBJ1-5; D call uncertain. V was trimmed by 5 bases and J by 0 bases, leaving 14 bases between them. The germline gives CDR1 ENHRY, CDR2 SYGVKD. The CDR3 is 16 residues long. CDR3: CAISQGSIYSNQPQHF. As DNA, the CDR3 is TGTGCCATCAGTCAAGGGAGCATTTATAGCAATCAGCCCCAGCATTTT.

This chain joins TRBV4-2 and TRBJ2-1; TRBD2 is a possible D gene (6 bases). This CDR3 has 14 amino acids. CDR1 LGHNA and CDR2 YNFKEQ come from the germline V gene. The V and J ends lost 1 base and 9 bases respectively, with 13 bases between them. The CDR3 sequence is CASSQGWGVGEQFF. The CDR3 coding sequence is TGTGCCAGCAGCCAAGGTTGGGGGGTGGGTGAGCAGTTCTTC.

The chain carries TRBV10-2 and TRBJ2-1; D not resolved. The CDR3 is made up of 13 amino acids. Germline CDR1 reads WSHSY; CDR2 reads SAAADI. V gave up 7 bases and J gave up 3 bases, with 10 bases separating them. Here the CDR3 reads CASKEPDYNEQFF. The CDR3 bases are TGCGCCAGCAAAGAGCCAGACTACAATGAGCAGTTCTTC.

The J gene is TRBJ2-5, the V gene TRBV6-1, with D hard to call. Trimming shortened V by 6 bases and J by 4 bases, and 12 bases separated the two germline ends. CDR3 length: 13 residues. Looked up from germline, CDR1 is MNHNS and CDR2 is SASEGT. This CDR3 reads CASRRHRAETQYF. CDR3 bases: TGTGCCAGCAGAAGACACAGAGCAGAGACCCAGTACTTC.

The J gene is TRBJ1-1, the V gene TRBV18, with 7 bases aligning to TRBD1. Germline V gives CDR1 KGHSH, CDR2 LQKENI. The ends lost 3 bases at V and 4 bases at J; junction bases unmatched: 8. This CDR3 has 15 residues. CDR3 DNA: TGTGCCAGCTCACCGGTTGGCAGGGGGGTCACTGAAGCTTTCTTT. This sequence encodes CASSPVGRGVTEAFF.

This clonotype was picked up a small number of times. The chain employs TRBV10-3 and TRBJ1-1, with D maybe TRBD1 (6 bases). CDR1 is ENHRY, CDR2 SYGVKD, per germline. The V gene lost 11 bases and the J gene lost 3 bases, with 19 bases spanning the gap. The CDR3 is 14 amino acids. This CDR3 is CAGRYRATDTEAFF. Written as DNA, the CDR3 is TGTGCCGGGAGGTACAGGGCGACGGACACTGAAGCTTTCTTT.

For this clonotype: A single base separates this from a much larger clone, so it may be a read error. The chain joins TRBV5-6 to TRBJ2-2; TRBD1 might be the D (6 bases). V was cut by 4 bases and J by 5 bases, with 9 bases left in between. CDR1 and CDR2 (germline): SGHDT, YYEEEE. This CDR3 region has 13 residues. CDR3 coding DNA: TGTGCCAGCAGCCCTACAGGGACCGGGGAGCTGTTTTTT. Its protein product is CASSPTGTGELFF. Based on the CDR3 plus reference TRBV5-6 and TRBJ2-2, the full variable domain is DAGVTQSPTHLIKTRGQQVTLRCSPKSGHDTVSWYQQALGQGPQFIFQYYEEEERQRGNFPDRFSGHQFPNYSSELNVNALLLGDSALYLCASSPTGTGELFFGEGSRLTVL.

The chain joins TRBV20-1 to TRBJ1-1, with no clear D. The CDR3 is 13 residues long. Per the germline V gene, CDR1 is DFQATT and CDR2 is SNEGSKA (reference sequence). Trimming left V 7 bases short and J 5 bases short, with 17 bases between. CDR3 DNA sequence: TGCAGTGATGCGGTGGGTGGGCGGACTGAAGCTTTCTTT. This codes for CSDAVGGRTEAFF.

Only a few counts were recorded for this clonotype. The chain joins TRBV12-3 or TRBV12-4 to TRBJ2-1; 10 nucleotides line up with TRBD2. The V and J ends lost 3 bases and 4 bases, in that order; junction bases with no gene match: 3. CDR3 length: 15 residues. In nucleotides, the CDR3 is TGTGCCAGCAGTTTCCTAGCGGGGGAATACAATGAGCAGTTCTTC. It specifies CASSFLAGEYNEQFF.

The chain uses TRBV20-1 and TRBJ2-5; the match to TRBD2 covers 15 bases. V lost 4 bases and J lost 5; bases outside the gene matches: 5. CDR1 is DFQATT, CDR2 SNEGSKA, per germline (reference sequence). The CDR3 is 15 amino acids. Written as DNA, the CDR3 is TGCAGTGCTAACGAAGGACTAGCGGGAGGGGAGACCCAGTACTTC. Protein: CSANEGLAGGETQYF.

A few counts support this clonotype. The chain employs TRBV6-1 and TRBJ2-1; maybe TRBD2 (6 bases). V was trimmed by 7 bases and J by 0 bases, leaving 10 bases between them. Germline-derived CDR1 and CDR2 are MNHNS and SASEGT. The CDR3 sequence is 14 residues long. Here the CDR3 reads CASKAGSSYNEQFF. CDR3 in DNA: TGTGCCAGCAAGGCGGGGAGCTCCTACAATGAGCAGTTCTTC.

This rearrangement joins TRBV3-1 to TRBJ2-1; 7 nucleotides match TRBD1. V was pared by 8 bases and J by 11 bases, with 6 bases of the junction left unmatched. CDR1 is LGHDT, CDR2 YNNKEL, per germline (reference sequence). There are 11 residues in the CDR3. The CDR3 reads CASGVQGQQFF. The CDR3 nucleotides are TGTGCCAGCGGAGTACAGGGGCAGCAGTTCTTC.

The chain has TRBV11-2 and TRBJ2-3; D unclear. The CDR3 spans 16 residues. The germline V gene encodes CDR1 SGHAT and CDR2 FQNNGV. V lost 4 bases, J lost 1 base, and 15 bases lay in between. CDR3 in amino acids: CASSYGVTVGTDTQYF. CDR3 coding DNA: TGTGCCAGCAGCTATGGGGTCACGGTGGGCACAGATACGCAGTATTTT.

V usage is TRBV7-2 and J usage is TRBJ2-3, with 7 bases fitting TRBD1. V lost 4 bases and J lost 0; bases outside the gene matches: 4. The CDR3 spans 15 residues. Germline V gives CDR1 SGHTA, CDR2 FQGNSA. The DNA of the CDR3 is TGTGCCAGCAGCTCTAGGGACAGAAGCACAGATACGCAGTATTTT. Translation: CASSSRDRSTDTQYF.

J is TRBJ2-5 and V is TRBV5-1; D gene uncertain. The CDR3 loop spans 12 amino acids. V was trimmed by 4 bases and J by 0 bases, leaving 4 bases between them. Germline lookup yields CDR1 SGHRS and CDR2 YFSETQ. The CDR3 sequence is CASSTYQETQYF. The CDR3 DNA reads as TGCGCCAGCAGCACGTACCAAGAGACCCAGTACTTC.

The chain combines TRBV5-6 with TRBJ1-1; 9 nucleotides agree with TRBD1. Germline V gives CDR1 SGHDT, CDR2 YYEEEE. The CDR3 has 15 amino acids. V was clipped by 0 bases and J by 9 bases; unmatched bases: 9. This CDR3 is CASSLGDREVGKAFF. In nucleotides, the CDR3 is TGTGCCAGCAGCTTGGGGGACAGGGAGGTCGGTAAAGCTTTCTTT.